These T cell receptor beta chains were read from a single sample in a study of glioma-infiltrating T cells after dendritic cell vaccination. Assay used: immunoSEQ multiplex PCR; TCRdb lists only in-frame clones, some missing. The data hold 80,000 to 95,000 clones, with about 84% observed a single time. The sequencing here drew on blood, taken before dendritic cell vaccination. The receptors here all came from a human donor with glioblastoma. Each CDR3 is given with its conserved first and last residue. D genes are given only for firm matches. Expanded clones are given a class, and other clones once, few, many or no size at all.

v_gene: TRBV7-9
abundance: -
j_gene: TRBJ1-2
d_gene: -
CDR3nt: TGTGCCAGCAGCTTAGATGGTGCGTGGGGCTACACCTTC
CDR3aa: CASSLDGAWGYTF

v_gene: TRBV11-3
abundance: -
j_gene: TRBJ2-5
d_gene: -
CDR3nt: TGTGCCAGCAGCTTGGGGGGGCTCGAGACCCAGTACTTC
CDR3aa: CASSLGGLETQYF

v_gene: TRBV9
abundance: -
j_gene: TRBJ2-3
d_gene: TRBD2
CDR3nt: TGTGCCAGCAGCGTCGGGGGGGGATCAGGAGATACGCAGTATTTT
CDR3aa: CASSVGGGSGDTQYF

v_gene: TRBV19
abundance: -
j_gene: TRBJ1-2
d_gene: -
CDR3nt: TGTGCCAGTAGTATAGTGAAGGGTGTAACAGTAGCGGGCTACACCTTC
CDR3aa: CASSIVKGVTVAGYTF

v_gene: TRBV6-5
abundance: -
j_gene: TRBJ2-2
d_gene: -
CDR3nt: TGTGCCAGCAGGGTCGGGAGTGAGTCCGGGGAGCTGTTTTTT
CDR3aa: CASRVGSESGELFF

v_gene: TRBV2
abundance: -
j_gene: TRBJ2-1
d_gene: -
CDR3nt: TGTGCCAGCACCCTGGACGGGGTGGGTGAGCAGTTCTTC
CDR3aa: CASTLDGVGEQFF

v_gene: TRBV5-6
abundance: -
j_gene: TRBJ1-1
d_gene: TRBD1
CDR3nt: TGTGCCAGCAGCTCGACAGGGGTAGGGAACACTGAAGCTTTCTTT
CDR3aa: CASSSTGVGNTEAFF

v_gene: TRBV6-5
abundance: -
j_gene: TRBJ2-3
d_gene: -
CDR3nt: TGTGCCAGCAGTTACTCGGACAGCGACACAGATACGCAGTATTTT
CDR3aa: CASSYSDSDTDTQYF

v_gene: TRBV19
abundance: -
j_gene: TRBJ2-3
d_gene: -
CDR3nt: TGTGCCAGTAGTGTCCGGGACTGGTACAGTGAGGGTACGCAGTATTTT
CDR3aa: CASSVRDWYSEGTQYF

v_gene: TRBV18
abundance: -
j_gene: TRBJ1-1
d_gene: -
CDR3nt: TGTGCCAGCTCACCACTGGAGGTTAACACTGAAGCTTTCTTT
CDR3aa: CASSPLEVNTEAFF

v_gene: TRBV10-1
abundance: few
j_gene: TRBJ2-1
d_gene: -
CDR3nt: TGCGCCAGCAGTGCCGAGAGGTACAATGAGCAGTTCTTC
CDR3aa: CASSAERYNEQFF

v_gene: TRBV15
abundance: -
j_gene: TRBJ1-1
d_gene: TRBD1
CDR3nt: TGTGCCACCTCAGGGGGCTTGGGGCCTGAAGCTTTCTTT
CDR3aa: CATSGGLGPEAFF

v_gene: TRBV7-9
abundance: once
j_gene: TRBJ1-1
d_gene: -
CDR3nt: TGTGCCAGCAGCTTTTTTCTGGGCCCCAACACTGAAGCTTTCTTT
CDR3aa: CASSFFLGPNTEAFF

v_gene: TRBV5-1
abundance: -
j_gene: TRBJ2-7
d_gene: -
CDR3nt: TGCGCCAGCAGCTTCAGACTGAACTACGAGCAGTACTTC
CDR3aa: CASSFRLNYEQYF

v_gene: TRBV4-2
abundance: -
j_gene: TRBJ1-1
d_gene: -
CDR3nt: TGTGCCAGCAGCCAGGTCGTTGAGGCCCCGGAAGCTTTCTTT
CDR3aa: CASSQVVEAPEAFF

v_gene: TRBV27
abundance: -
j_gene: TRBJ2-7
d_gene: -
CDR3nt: TGTGCCAGCAGTCTCCTTAAGGACAGACCTAGCTCCTACGAGCAGTACTTC
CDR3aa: CASSLLKDRPSSYEQYF

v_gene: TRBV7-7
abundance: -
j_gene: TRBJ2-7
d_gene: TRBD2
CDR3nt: TGTGCTAGCAGCTCTACTAGCGGGAGTTCCGAGCAGTACTTC
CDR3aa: CASSSTSGSSEQYF

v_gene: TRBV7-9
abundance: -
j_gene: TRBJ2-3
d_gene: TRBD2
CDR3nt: TGTGCCAGCAGCGGGAAATCGCGGGAGGGCGGGACAGATACGCAGTATTTT
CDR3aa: CASSGKSREGGTDTQYF

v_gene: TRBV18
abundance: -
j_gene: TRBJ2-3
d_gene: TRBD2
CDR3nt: TGTGCCAGCTCACCGGCTAGCGGGCCAGATACGCAGTATTTT
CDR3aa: CASSPASGPDTQYF

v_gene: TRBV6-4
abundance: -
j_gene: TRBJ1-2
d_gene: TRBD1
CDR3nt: TGTGCCAGCATAGCCGGGACAGGTCGTAACTATGGCTACACCTTC
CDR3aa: CASIAGTGRNYGYTF

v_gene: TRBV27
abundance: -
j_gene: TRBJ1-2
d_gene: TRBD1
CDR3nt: TGTGCCAGCACCCCATCAGGGGGCGAAGGTGGCTACACCTTC
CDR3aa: CASTPSGGEGGYTF

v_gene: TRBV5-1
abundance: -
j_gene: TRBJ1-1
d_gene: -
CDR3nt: TGCGCCAGCAGCTCGACAGGCTACACTGAAGCTTTCTTT
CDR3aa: CASSSTGYTEAFF

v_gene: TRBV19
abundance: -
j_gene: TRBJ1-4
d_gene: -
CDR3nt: TGTGCCAGTAGTATAAGGGGGAGTGAAAAACTGTTTTTT
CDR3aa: CASSIRGSEKLFF

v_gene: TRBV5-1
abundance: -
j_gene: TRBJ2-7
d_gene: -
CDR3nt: TGCGCCAGCAGCCAGGACGCTGGGAGGGAGCAGTACTTC
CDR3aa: CASSQDAGREQYF

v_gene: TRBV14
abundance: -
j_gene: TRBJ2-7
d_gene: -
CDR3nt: TGTGCCAGCAGCCAAGTTAACAGCCGCTACGAGCAGTACTTC
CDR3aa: CASSQVNSRYEQYF

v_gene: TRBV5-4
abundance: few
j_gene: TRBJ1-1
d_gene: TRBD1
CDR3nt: TGTGCCAGCAGCTTACAGGGGACCTTGAACACTGAAGCTTTCTTT
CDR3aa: CASSLQGTLNTEAFF

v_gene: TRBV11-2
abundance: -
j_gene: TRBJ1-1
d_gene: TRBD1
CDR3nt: TGTGCCAGCAGCTTAGACACAGGGGCTCAGGGAGGGAACACTGAAGCTTTCTTT
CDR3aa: CASSLDTGAQGGNTEAFF

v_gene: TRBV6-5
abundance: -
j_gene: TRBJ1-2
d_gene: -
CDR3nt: TGTGCCAGCAGTTACCTGAACCAGGGGTCTTACTATGGCTACACCTTC
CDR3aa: CASSYLNQGSYYGYTF

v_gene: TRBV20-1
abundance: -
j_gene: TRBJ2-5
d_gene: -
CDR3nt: TGCAGTGCTGTCAGGTGGGAGACCCAGTACTTC
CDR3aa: CSAVRWETQYF

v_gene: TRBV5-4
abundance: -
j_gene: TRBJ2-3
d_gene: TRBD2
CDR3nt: TGTGCCAGCAGCCTAGCGGGGGGGCGGGATACGCAGTATTTT
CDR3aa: CASSLAGGRDTQYF

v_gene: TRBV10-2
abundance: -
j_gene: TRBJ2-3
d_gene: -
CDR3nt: TGCGCCAGCAGTCCGGGTGCTAATACGCAGTATTTT
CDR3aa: CASSPGANTQYF

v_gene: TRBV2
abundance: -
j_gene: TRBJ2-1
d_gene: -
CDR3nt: TGTGCCAGCAGTGAAGCGATACTAGTGAATGAGCAGTTCTTC
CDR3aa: CASSEAILVNEQFF

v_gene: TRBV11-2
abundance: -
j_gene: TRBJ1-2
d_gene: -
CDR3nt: TGTGCCAGCAGCTTCGGGACTCACTATGGCTACACCTTC
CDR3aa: CASSFGTHYGYTF

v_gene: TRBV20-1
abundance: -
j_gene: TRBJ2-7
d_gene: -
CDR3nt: TGCAGTGCTAGTTCTGGGAGCGAGCAGTACTTC
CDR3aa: CSASSGSEQYF

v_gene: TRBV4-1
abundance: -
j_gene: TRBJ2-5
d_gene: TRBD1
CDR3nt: TGCGCCAGCAGCCCAGGGGACAGAGGAACCCAAGAGACCCAGTACTTC
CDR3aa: CASSPGDRGTQETQYF

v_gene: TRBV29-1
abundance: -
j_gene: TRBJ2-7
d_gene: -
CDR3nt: TGCAGCGCCGGTGGGGCCCTTGGTCGGGAGCAGTACTTC
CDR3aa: CSAGGALGREQYF

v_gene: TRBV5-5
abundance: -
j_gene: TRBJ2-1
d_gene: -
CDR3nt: TGTGCCAGCAGTTTAGGAGGTGCCACAAGTCAGCAGTTCTTC
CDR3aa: CASSLGGATSQQFF

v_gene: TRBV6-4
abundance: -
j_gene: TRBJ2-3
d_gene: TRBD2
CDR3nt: TGTGCCAGCAGTCCAACCGTACTAGCGGGAGCTGGCACAGATACGCAGTATTTT
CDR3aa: CASSPTVLAGAGTDTQYF

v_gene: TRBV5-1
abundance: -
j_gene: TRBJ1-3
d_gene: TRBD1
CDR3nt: TGCGCCAGCATGTCGCCGAGGCCCGGAGGTGGGGGACAGGGAAACACCATATATTTT
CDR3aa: CASMSPRPGGGGQGNTIYF

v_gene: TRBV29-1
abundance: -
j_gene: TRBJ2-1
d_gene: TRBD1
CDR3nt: TGCAGCGTTGAAGAGGTCGGTATATCGGGGACAGGTACCTACAATGAGCAGTTCTTC
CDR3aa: CSVEEVGISGTGTYNEQFF

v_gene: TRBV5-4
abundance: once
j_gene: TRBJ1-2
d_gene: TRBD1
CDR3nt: TGTGCCAGCAGACCGGGACAGAACGACTATGGCTACACCTTC
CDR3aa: CASRPGQNDYGYTF

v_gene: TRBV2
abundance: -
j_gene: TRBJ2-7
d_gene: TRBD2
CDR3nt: TGTGCCAGCAGTGTAACGAGACTAGCGGGATACTCCTACGAGCAGTACTTC
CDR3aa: CASSVTRLAGYSYEQYF

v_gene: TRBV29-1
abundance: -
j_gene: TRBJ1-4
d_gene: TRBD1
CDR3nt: TGCAGCGGCGGGGACAGGGTCGGGGAAAAACTGTTTTTT
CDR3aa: CSGGDRVGEKLFF

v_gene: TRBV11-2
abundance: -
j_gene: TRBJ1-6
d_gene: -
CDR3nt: TGTGCCAGCAGCTTCCTATCGGGGGATAATTCACCCCTCCACTTT
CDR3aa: CASSFLSGDNSPLHF

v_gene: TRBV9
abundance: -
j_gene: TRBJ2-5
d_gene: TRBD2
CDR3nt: TGTGCCAGCACCGCACTCGGGGGGGAAGGAGAGACCCAGTACTTC
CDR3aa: CASTALGGEGETQYF

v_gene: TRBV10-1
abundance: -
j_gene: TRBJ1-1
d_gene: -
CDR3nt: TGCGCCAGTGCGGAAGGCAACACTGAAGCTTTCTTT
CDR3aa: CASAEGNTEAFF

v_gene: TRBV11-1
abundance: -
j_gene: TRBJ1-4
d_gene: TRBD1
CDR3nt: TGTGCCAGCAGCCCCGGGACAGGGGAGGAAAAACTGTTTTTT
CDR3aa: CASSPGTGEEKLFF

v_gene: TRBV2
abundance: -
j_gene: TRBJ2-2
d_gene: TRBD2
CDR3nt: TGTGCCAGCAAGTACCCGGGAGGGCCCGGGGAGCTGTTTTTT
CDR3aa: CASKYPGGPGELFF

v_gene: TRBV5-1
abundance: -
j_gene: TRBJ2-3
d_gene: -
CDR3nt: TGCGCCAGCAGGACAGACTTTACTGATACGCAGTATTTT
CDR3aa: CASRTDFTDTQYF

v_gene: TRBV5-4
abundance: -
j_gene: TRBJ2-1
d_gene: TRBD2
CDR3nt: TGTGCCAGCAGCGTAGCGGGAGTGAACTACAATGAGCAGTTCTTC
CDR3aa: CASSVAGVNYNEQFF

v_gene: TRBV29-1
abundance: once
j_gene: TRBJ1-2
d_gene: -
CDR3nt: TGCAGCGTGCCCCTCCCGACAAACTATGGCTACACCTTC
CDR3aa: CSVPLPTNYGYTF

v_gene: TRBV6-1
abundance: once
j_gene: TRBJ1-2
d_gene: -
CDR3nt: TGTGCCAGCAGTAAGGGGGATAGTGGCTACACCTTC
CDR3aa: CASSKGDSGYTF

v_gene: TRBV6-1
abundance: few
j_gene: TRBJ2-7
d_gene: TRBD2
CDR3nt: TGTGCCAGCAGTGACGGGGGGGGGTCCGCTTCCTACGAGCAGTACTTC
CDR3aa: CASSDGGGSASYEQYF

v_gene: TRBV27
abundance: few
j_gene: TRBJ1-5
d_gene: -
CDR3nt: TGTGCCACCAAAGGGCCCACGGGGAGGCAGCCCCAGCATTTT
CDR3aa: CATKGPTGRQPQHF

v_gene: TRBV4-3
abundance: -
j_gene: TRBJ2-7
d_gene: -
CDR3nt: TGCGCCAGCAGTCAATCCAGGGGATCGCGGGAGCAGTACTTC
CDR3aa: CASSQSRGSREQYF

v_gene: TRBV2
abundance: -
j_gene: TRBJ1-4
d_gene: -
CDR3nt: TGTGCCAGCCGAGGTGGAGGGCAGAATAACCTGTTTTTT
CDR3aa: CASRGGGQNNLFF

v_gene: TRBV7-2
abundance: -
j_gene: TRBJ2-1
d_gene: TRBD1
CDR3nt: TGTGCCAGCAGCGCCACGGGGACAGGGACCATCTACAATGAGCAGTTCTTC
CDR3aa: CASSATGTGTIYNEQFF

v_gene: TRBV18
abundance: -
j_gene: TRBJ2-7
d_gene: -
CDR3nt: TGTGCCAGCTCACCCACGACAGATACCTACGAGCAGTACTTC
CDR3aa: CASSPTTDTYEQYF